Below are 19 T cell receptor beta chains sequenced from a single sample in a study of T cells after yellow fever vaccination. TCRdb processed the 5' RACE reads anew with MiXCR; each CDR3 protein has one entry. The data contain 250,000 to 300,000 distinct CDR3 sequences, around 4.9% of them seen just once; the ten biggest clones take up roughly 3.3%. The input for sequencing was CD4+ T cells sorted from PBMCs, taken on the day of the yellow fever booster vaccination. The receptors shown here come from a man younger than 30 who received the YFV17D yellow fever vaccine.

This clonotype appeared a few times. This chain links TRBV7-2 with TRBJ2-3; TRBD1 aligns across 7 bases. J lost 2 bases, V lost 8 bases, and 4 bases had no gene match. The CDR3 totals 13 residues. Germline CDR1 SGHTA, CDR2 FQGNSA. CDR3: CASRDSATDTQYF. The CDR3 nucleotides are TGTGCCAGCCGGGACAGCGCCACAGATACGCAGTATTTT.

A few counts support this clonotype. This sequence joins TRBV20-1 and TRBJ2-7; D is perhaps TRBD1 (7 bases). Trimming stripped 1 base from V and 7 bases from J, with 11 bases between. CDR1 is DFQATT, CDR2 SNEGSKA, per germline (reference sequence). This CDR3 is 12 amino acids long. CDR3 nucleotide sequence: TGCAGTGCTAGAGGTCAGGGGGGTGAGCAGTACGTC. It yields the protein CSARGQGGEQYV.

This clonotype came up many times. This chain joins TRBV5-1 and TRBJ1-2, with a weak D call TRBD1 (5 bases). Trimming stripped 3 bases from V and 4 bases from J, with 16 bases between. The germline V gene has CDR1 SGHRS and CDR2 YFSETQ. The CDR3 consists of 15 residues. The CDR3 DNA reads TGCGCCAGCAGCTCGGACGCCCTTGGGGGCTATGGCTACACCTTC. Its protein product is CASSSDALGGYGYTF.

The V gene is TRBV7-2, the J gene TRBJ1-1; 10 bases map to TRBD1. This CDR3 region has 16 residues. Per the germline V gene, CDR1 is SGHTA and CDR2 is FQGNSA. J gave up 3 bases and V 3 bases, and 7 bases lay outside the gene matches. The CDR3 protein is CASSFGSGTGDTEAFF. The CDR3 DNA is TGTGCCAGCAGCTTCGGTTCCGGGACAGGGGACACTGAAGCTTTCTTT.

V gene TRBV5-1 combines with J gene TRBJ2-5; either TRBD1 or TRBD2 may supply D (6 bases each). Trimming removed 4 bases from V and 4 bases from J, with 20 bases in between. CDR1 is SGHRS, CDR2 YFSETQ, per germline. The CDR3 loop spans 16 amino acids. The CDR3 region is CASSNEGQRRGETQYF. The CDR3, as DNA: TGCGCCAGCAGCAATGAAGGACAGCGGCGGGGAGAGACCCAGTACTTC.

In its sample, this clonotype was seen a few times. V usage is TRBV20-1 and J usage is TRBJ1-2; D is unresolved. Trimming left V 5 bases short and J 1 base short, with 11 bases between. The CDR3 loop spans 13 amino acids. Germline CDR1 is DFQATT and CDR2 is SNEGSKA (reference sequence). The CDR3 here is CSASHPVNYGYTF. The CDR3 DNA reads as TGCAGTGCTTCCCACCCAGTTAACTATGGCTACACCTTC.

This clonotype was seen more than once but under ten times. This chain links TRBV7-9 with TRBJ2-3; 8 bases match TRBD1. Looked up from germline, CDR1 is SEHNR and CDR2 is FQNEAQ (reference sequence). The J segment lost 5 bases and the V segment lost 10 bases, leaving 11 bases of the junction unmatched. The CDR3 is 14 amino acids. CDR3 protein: CATDGQGRRDTQYF. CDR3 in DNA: TGTGCCACCGACGGACAGGGAAGGCGAGATACGCAGTATTTT.

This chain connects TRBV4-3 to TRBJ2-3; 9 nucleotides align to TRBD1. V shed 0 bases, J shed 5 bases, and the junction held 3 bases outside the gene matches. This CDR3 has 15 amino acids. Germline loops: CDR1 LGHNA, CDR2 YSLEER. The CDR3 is CASSQEPGQGDTQYF. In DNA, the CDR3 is TGCGCCAGCAGCCAAGAACCGGGACAGGGAGATACGCAGTATTTT.

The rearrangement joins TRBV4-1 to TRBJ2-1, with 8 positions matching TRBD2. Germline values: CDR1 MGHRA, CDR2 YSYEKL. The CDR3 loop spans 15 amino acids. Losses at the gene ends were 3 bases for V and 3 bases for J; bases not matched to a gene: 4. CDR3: CASSQRAGDYNEQFF. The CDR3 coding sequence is TGCGCCAGCAGCCAGCGAGCGGGGGACTACAATGAGCAGTTCTTC.

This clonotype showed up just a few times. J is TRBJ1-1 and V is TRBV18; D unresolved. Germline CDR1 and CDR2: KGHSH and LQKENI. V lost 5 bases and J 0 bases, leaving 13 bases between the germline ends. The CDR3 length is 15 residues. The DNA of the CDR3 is TGTGCCAGCTCATTGGAGGGAGCCCTGAACACTGAAGCTTTCTTT. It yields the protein CASSLEGALNTEAFF.

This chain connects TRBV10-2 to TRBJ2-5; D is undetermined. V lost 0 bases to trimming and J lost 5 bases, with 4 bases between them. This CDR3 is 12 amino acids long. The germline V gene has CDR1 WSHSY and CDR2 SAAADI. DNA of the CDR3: TGCGCCAGCAGTGAGTCGAGGGAGACCCAGTACTTC. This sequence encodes CASSESRETQYF.

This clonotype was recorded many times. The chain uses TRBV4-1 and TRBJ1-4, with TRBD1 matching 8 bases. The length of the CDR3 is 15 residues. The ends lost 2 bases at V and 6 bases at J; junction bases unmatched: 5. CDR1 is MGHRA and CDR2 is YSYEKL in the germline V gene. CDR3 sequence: CASSQTGGLYEKLFF. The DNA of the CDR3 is TGCGCCAGCAGCCAAACAGGGGGATTGTATGAAAAACTGTTTTTT.

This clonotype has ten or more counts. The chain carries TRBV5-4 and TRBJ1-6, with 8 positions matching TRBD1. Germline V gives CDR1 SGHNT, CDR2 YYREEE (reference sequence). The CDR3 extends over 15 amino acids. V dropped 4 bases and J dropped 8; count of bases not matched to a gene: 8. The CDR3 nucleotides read TGTGCCAGCAGCCCACGCGGACAGGGCGATTCACCCCTCCACTTT. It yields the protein CASSPRGQGDSPLHF.

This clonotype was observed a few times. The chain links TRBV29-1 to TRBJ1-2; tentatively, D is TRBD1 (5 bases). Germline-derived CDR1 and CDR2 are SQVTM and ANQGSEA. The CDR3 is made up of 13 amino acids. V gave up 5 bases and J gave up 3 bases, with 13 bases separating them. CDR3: CSVKRDSDYGYTF. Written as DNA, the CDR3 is TGCAGCGTTAAGAGGGACTCTGACTATGGCTACACCTTC.

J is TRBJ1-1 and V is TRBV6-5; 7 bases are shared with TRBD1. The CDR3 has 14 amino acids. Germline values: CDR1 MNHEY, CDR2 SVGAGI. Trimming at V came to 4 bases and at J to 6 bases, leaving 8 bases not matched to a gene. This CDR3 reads CASSSLTGWAEAFF. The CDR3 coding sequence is TGTGCCAGCAGTTCCCTGACAGGGTGGGCTGAAGCTTTCTTT.

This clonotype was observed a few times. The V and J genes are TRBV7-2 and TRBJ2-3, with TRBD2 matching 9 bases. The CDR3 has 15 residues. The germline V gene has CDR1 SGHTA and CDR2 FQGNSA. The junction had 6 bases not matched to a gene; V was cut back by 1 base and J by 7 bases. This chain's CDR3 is CASSLGGGGAHTQYF. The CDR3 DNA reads TGTGCCAGCAGCTTAGGAGGCGGGGGGGCGCATACGCAGTATTTT.

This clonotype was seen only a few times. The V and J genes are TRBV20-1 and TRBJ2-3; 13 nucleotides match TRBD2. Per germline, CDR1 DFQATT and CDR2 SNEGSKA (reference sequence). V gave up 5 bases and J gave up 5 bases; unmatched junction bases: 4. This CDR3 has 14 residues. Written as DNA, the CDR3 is TGCAGTGCTTCCGGGACTAGCGGGGTAGATACGCAGTATTTT. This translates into CSASGTSGVDTQYF.

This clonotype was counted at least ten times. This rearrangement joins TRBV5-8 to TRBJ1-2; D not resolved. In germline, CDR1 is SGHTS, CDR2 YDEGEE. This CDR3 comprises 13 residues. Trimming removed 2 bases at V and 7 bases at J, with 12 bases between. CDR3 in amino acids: CASSFSPLRGYTF. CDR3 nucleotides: TGTGCCAGCAGCTTTAGCCCTCTACGTGGCTACACCTTC.

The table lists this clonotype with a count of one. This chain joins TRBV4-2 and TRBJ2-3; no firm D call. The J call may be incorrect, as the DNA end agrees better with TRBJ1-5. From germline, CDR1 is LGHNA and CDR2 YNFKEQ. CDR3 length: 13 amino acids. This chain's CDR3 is CASSTRSTDTQHF. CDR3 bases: TGTGCCAGCAGCACGAGAAGCACAGATACGCAGCATTTT.